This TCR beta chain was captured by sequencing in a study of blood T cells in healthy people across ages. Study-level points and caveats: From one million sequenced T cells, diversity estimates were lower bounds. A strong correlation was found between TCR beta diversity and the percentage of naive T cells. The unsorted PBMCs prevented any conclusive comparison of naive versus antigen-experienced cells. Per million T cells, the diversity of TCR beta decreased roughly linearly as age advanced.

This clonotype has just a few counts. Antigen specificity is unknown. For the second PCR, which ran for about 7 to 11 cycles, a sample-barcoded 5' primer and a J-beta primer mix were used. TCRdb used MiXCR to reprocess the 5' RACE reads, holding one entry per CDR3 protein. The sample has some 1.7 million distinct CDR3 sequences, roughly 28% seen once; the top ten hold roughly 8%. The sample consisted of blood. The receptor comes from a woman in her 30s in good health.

CDR3 residues: CASRITDDGGDEQFF. The CDR3 DNA follows: TGTGCCAGCAGAATCACTGACGATGGTGGTGATGAGCAGTTCTTC. The V and J genes are TRBV12-3 or TRBV12-4 and TRBJ2-1; D unresolved. This CDR3 has 15 amino acids. Trimming cost V 6 bases and J 8 bases, with 20 bases left between them.